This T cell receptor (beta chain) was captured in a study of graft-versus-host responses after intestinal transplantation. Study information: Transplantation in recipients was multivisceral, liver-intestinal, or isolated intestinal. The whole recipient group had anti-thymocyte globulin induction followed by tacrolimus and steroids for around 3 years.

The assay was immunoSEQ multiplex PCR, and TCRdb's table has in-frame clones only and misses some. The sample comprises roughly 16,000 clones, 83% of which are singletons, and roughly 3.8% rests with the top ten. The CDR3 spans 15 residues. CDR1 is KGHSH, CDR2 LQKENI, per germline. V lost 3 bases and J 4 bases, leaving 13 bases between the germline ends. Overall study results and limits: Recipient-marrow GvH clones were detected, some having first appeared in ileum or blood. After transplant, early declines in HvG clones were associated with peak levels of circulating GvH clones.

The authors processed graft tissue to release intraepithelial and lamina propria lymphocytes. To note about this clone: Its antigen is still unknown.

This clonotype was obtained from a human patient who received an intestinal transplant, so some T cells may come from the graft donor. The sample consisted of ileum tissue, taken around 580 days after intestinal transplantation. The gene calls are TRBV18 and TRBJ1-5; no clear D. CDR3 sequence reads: CASSPVPTSNQPQHF. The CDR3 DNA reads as TGTGCCAGCTCACCCGTCCCGACCTCAAATCAGCCCCAGCATTTT.